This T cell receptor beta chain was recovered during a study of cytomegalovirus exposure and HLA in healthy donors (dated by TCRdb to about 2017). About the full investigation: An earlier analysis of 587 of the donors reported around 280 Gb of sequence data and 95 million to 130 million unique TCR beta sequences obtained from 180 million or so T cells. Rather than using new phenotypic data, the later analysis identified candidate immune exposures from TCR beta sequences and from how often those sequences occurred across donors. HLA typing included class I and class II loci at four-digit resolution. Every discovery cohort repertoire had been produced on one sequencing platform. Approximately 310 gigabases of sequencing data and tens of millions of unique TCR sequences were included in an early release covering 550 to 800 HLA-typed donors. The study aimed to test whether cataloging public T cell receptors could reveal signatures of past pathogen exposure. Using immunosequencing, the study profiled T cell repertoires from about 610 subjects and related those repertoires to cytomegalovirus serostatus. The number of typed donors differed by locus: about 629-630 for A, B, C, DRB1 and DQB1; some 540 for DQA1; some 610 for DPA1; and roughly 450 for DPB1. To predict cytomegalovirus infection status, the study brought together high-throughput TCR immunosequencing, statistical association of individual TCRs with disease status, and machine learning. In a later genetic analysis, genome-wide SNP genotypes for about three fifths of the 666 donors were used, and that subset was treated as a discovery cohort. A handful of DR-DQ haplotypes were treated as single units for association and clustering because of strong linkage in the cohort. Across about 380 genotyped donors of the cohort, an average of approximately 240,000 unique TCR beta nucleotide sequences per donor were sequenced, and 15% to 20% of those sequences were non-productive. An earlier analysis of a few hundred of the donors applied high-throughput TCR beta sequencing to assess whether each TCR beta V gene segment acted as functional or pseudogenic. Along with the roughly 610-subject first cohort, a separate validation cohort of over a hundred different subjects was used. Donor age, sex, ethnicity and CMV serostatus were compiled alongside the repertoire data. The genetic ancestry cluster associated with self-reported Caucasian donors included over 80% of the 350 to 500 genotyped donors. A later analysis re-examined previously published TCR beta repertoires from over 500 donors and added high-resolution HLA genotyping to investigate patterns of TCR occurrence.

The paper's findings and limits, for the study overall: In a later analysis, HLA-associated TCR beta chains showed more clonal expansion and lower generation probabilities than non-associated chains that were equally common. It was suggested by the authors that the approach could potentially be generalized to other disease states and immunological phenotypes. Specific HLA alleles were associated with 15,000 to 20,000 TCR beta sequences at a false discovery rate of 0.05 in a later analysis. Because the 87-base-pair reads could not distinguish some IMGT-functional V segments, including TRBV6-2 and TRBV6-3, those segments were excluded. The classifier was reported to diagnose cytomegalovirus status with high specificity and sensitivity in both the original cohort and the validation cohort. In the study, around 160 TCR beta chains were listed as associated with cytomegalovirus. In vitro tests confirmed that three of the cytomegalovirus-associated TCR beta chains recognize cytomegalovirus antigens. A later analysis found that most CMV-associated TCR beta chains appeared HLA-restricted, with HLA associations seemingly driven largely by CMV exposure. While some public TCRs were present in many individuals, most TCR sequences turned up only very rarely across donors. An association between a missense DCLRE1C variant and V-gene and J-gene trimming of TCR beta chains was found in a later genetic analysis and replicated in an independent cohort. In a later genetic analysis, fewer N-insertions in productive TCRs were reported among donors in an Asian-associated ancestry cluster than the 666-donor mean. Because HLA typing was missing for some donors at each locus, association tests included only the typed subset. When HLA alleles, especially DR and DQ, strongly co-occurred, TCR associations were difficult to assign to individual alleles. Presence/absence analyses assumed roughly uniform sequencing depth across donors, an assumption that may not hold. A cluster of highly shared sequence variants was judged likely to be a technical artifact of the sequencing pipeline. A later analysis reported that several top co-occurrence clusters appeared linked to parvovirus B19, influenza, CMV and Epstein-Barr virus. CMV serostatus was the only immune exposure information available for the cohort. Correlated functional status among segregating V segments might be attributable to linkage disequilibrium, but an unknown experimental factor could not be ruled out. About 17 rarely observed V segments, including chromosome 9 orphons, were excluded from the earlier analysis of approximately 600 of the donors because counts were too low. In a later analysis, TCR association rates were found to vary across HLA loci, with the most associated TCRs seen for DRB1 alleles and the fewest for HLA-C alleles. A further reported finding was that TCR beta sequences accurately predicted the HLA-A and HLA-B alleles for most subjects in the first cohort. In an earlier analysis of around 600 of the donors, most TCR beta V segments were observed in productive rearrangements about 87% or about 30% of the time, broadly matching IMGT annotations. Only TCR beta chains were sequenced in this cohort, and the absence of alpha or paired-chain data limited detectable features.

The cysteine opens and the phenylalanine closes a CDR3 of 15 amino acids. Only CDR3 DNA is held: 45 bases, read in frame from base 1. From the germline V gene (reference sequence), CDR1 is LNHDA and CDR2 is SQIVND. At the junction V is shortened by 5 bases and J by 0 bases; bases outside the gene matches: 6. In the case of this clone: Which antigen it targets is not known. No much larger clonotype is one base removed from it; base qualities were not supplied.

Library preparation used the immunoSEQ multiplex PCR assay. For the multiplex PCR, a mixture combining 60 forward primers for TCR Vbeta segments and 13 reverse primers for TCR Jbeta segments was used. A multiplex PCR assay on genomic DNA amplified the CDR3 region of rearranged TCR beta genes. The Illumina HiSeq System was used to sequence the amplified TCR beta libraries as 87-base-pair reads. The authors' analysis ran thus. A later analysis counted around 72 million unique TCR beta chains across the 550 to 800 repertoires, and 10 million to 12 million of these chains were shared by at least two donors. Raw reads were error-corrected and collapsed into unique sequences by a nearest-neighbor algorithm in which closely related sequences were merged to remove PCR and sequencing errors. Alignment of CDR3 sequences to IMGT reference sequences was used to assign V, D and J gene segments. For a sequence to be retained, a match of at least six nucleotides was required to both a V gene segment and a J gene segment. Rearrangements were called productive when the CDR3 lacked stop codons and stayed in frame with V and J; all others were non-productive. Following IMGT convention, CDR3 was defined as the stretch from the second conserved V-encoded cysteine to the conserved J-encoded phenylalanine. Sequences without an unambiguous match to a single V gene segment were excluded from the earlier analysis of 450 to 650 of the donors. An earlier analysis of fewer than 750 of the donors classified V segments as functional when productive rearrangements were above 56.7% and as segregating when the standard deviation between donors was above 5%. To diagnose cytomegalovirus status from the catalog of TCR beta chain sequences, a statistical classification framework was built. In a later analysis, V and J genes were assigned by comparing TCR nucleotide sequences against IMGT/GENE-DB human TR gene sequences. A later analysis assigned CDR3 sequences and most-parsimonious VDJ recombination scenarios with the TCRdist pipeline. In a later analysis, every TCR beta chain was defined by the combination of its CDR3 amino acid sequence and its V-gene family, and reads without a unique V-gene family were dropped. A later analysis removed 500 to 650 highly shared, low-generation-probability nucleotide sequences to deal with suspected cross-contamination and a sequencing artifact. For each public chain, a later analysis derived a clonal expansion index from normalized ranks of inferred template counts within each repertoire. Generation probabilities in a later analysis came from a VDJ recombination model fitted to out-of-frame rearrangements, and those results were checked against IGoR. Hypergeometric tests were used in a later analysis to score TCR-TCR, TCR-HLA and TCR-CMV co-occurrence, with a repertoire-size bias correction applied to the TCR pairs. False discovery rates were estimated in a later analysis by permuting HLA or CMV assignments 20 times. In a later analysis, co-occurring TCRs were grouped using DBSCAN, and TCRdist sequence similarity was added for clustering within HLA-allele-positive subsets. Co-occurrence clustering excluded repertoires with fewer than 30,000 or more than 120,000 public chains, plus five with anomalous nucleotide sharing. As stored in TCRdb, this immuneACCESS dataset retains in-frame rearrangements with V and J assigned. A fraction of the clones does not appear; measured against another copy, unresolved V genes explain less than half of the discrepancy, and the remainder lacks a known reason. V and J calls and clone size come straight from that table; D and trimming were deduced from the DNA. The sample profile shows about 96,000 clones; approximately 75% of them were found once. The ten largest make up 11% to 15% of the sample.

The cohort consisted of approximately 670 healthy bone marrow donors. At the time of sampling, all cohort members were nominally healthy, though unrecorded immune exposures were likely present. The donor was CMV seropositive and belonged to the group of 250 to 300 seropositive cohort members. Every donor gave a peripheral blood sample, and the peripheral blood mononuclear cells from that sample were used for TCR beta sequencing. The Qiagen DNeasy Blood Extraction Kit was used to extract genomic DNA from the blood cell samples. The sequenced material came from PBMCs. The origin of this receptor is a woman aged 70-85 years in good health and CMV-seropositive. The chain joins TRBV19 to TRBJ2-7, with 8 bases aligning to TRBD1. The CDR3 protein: CASSAPGGVSYEQYF. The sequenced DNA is TGTGCCAGTAGTGCCCCAGGGGGCGTCTCCTACGAGCAGTACTTC. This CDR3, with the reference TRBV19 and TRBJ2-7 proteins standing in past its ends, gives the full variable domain DGGITQSPKYLFRKEGQNVTLSCEQNLNHDAMYWYRQDPGQGLRLIYYSQIVNDFQKGDIAEGYSVSREKKESFPLTVTSAQKNPTAFYLCASSAPGGVSYEQYFGPGTRLTVT.